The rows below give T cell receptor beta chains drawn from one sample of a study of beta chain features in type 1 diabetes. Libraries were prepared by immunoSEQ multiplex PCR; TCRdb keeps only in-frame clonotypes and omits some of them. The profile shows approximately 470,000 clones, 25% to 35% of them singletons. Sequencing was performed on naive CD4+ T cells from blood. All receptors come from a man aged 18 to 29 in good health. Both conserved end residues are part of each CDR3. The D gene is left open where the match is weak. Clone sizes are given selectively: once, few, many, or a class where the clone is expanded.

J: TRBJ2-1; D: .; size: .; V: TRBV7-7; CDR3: CASSPPGYNEQFF; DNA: TGTGCTAGCAGCCCACCGGGGTACAATGAGCAGTTCTTC
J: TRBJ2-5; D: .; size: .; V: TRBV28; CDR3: CASSVAWETQYF; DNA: TGTGCCAGCAGTGTAGCTTGGGAGACCCAGTACTTC
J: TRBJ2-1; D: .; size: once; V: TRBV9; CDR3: CASSPPKGAAQFF; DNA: TGTGCCAGCAGCCCCCCCAAGGGAGCGGCGCAGTTCTTC
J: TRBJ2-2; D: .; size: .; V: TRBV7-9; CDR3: CASSFQLNTGELFF; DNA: TGTGCCAGCAGCTTCCAACTGAACACCGGGGAGCTGTTTTTT
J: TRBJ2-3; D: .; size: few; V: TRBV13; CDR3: CASSPRALPDTQYF; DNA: TGTGCCAGCAGCCCCAGAGCCTTGCCAGATACGCAGTATTTT
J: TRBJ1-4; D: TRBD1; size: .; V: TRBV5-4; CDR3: CASSTAGGREKLFF; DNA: TGTGCCAGCAGCACGGCAGGGGGACGGGAAAAACTGTTTTTT
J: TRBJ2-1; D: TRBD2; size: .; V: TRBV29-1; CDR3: CSARRWQEGLADNEQFF; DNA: TGCAGCGCCCGGAGGTGGCAGGAGGGACTAGCGGACAATGAGCAGTTCTTC
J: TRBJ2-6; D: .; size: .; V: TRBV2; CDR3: CASSPFSKANVLTF; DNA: TGTGCCAGCAGTCCCTTCTCTAAGGCCAACGTCCTGACTTTC
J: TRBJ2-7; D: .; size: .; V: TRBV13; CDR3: CASSLRAYEQYF; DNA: TGTGCCAGCAGCTTACGGGCCTACGAGCAGTACTTC
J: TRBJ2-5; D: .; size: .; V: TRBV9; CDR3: CASSTSPTYQETQYF; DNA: TGTGCCAGCAGCACCTCCCCCACATACCAAGAGACCCAGTACTTC
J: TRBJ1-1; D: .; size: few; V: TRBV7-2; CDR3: CASSFGSANTEAFF; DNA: TGTGCCAGCAGCTTTGGGTCAGCGAACACTGAAGCTTTCTTT
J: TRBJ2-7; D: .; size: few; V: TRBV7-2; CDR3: CASSLDRQRNYEQYF; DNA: TGTGCCAGCAGCTTAGATCGCCAGCGGAACTACGAGCAGTACTTC
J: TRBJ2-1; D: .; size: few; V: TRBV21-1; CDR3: CASIGLAGGYEQFF; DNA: TGTGCCAGCATCGGACTAGCGGGAGGTTATGAGCAGTTCTTC
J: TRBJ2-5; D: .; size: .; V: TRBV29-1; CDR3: CSVELQETQYF; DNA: TGCAGCGTTGAACTACAAGAGACCCAGTACTTC
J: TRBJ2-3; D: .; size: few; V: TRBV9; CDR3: CASSVYGTDTQYF; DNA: TGTGCCAGCAGCGTATATGGGACAGATACGCAGTATTTT
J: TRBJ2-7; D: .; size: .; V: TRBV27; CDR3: CASSLGPGAIYEQYF; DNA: TGTGCCAGCAGTTTGGGACCAGGGGCAATCTACGAGCAGTACTTC